These T cell receptor beta chains were read from a single sample in a study of blood T cell repertoires in COVID-19. Profiling relied on immunoSEQ multiplex PCR, and the TCRdb table lists in-frame clones only, not all of them. Seen here are approximately 300,000 clones, roughly 87% observed once, and the top ten hold roughly 2%. The sample consisted of peripheral blood. These receptors came from a woman in her 50s who had recovered from COVID-19. Both conserved end residues are part of each CDR3. A D gene is named only where the DNA matches it firmly. Expanded clones get a size class; other rows say once, few or many, or leave the size out.

NA	14	TRBD1	TRBV7-3	TRBJ1-1	TGTGCCAGCAGCTTGACAGGGGCTAACACTGAAGCTTTCTTT	CASSLTGANTEAFF
NA	13	TRBD1	TRBV12-3/TRBV12-4	TRBJ2-7	TGTGCCAGCAGTTTCGAGGGGGCGGGCGGCCAGTACTTC	CASSFEGAGGQYF
NA	16	TRBD2	TRBV14	TRBJ2-3	TGTGCCAGCAGCCAAGAACCAGCGGGGACCACAGATACGCAGTATTTT	CASSQEPAGTTDTQYF
NA	15	TRBD1	TRBV28	TRBJ1-2	TGTGCCAGCAGCCTGCTACCGGGACAGGGGACCGGCTACACCTTC	CASSLLPGQGTGYTF
NA	15	NA	TRBV20-1	TRBJ2-2	TGCAGTGCTAGTGGAGTGAGGCCGGTCACCGGGGAGCTGTTTTTT	CSASGVRPVTGELFF
NA	13	NA	TRBV28	TRBJ1-4	TGTGCCAGCAGTCTCCGGGAGCCAAAAAAACTGTTTTTT	CASSLREPKKLFF
NA	14	TRBD1	TRBV5-4	TRBJ1-2	TGTGCCAGCAGCCGAGCAGGGGGCGTCTCTGGCTACACCTTC	CASSRAGGVSGYTF
NA	14	TRBD1	TRBV9	TRBJ1-1	TGTGCCAGCAGCCCGGGACAGATGAACACTGAAGCTTTCTTT	CASSPGQMNTEAFF
NA	14	TRBD1	TRBV18	TRBJ1-6	TGTGCCAGCTCACCAGGGCAGGGGGCTTCACCCCTCCACTTT	CASSPGQGASPLHF
NA	13	NA	TRBV19	TRBJ1-2	TGTGCCAGTAGTGCGGCTGCTAACTATGGCTACACCTTC	CASSAAANYGYTF
NA	15	NA	TRBV5-4	TRBJ2-7	TGTGCCAGCAGCAGGGTCCGGGGGAGCTCCTACGAGCAGTACTTC	CASSRVRGSSYEQYF
NA	14	TRBD2	TRBV25-1	TRBJ2-5	TGTGCCAGCAGTGGCTCCGGGACTAGCGGGCTCCAGTACTTC	CASSGSGTSGLQYF
NA	15	TRBD1	TRBV28	TRBJ1-1	TGTGCCAGCAGTTTATTTGGACAGGGTCCCCCTGAAGCTTTCTTT	CASSLFGQGPPEAFF
NA	14	TRBD1	TRBV5-1	TRBJ1-5	TGCGCCAGCAGCTGGGGGACAGGGGACCAGCCCCAGCATTTT	CASSWGTGDQPQHF
NA	15	TRBD2	TRBV5-1	TRBJ2-7	TGCGCCAGCAGCCTTTTCCCTAGCGGCCCCTACGAGCAGTACTTC	CASSLFPSGPYEQYF
NA	14	NA	TRBV21-1	TRBJ2-5	TGTGCCAGCAGCTCTATGGACAGACAAGAGACCCAGTACTTC	CASSSMDRQETQYF
NA	13	NA	TRBV7-9	TRBJ2-5	TGTGCCAGCAGCCCCTACGGTGGTTGGACCCAGTACTTC	CASSPYGGWTQYF
once	11	NA	TRBV7-9	TRBJ1-3	TGTGCCAGCAGCCTAGGGGCCACCGAGCATTTT	CASSLGATEHF
NA	14	TRBD1	TRBV15	TRBJ2-7	TGTGCCACCAGCAGGAGGGACAGGGGGGACGAGCAGTACTTC	CATSRRDRGDEQYF
NA	14	NA	TRBV30	TRBJ1-4	TGTGCCTGGAGTGTACAGGCCAGGGGAGGGAAACTGTTTTTT	CAWSVQARGGKLFF
once	14	NA	TRBV6-2/TRBV6-3	TRBJ1-1	TGTGCCAGCAGTGTGGGAGGGCGCGGGACTGAAGCTTTCTTT	CASSVGGRGTEAFF
few	16	TRBD2	TRBV3-1/TRBV3-2	TRBJ2-1	TGTGCCAGCAGCCAAGGGAGCGGGAGGCTGGTGAATGAGCAGTTCTTC	CASSQGSGRLVNEQFF
NA	15	TRBD1	TRBV18	TRBJ2-7	TGTGCCAGCTCAGACCGGACAGGGTCCTCCTACGAGCAGTACTTC	CASSDRTGSSYEQYF
NA	15	TRBD2	TRBV5-3	TRBJ2-7	TGTGCCAGAAGCTTGCCTCTAGCGGGTGACTACGAGCAGTACTTC	CARSLPLAGDYEQYF
NA	13	NA	TRBV12-3/TRBV12-4	TRBJ1-5	TGTGCCAGCAGTCCGGAGCATAATCAGCCCCAGCATTTT	CASSPEHNQPQHF
NA	13	NA	TRBV5-1	TRBJ1-4	TGCGCCAGCAGCTTAACGGCTAATGAAAAACTGTTTTTT	CASSLTANEKLFF
NA	14	NA	TRBV20-1	TRBJ2-1	TGCAGTGCGAGTTTCGGAGGGGCCGATGACGGGCAGTTCTTC	CSASFGGADDGQFF
NA	13	NA	TRBV7-2	TRBJ1-5	TGTGCCAGCAGCTTAGAGTTTAGTCAGCCCCAGCATTTT	CASSLEFSQPQHF